This T cell receptor (beta chain) is drawn from a study of tumor-infiltrating T cells and Merkel cell polyomavirus. Study overall: The T cells studied were KLL-specific CD8+ cells against Merkel polyomavirus. Study-level points and caveats: MCC-specific survival was better with more unique KLL-specific clonotypes in tumors.

Clones were sequenced by immunoSEQ multiplex PCR, and TCRdb holds only the in-frame ones, with some missing. The sample records more than 2,500 clones, about four fifths being singletons. A remark on this clone: Its antigen is currently unknown.

The CDR3 length is 15 residues. V shed 5 bases and J shed 9 bases, with 22 bases lying between them. Looked up from germline, CDR1 is SEHNR and CDR2 is FQNEAQ (reference sequence). All patients' tumors stained robustly positive for Merkel cell polyomavirus Large T antigen by immunohistochemistry. All patients were Caucasian, median age about 60, range about 45 to 77. J is TRBJ1-2 and V is TRBV7-9; D ambiguous. Material: tumor tissue. This receptor was identified in a man between 50 and 59 years old with Merkel cell carcinoma. In DNA form, the CDR3 reads TGTGCCAGCAGCCATCTAAGAGGAGGCCGCGCGAGCTACACCTTC. Translating it yields CASSHLRGGRASYTF.